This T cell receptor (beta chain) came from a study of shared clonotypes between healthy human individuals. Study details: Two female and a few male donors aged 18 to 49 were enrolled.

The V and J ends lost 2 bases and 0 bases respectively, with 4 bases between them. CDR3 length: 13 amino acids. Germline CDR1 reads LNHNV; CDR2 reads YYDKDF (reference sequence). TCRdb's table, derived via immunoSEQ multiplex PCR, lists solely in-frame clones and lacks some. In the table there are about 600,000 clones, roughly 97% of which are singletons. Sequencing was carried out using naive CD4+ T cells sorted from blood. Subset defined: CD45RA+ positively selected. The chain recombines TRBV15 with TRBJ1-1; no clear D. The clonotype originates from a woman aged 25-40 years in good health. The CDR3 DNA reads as TGTGCCACCAGCAGACGAATGAACACTGAAGCTTTCTTT. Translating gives CATSRRMNTEAFF.